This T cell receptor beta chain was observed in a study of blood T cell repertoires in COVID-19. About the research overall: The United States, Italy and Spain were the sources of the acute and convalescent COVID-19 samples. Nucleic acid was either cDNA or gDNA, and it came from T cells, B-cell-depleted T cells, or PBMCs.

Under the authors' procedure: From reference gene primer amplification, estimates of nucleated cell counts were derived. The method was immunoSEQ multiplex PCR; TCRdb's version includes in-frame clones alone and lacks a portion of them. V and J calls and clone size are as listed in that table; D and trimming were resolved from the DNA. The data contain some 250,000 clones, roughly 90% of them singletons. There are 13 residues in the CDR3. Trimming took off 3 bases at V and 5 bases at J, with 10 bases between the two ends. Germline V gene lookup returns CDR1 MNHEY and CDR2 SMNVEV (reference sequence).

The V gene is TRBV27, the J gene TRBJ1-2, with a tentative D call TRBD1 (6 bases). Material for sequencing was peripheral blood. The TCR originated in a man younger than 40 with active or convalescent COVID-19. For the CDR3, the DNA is TGTGCCAGCAGTTTCGGACAGAGTTATGGCTACACCTTC. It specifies CASSFGQSYGYTF.